The TCR beta chain under discussion was sequenced for a study of PD-1 blockade in classical Hodgkin lymphoma. Measured with immunoSEQ multiplex PCR; TCRdb has only the in-frame clones, and not every one. The sample contains roughly 50,000 clones, roughly 89% of which appear only once. The germline V gene encodes CDR1 SGHDN and CDR2 FVKESK. Trimming took off 0 bases at V and 5 bases at J, with 19 bases between the two ends. CDR3 length equals 18 residues. General observations from the study: Compared with baseline, CD4+ but not CD8+ TCR diversity had risen significantly by C4D1.

A note on this clone: The antigen is not known.

The time point here: cycle 4 day 1 (C4D1), after 6 weeks of nivolumab. The patients all showed relapse after autologous stem cell transplantation, while their brentuximab vedotin exposure varied. The sample consisted of peripheral blood mononuclear cells (PBMCs), taken before the fourth cycle of nivolumab. The receptor comes from a human donor with classical Hodgkin lymphoma. The chain links TRBV14 to TRBJ2-2; D is perhaps TRBD1 (7 bases). The CDR3 nucleotides read TGTGCCAGCAGCCAAGATGGGGTGACAGGGAGGAAAACCGGGGAGCTGTTTTTT. Translated: CASSQDGVTGRKTGELFF.